Sequencing of this T cell receptor (beta chain) was carried out in a study of vaccination and CD4 T cells after COVID-19. The study, taken as a whole, reports: The study examined relatively few convalescent patients and included no early post-infection timepoints.

Oncomine TCR Beta short-read sequencing was applied to DNA from cultured CD4+ T cells. A single record per CDR3 protein comes from TCRdb applying MiXCR to the PCR reads. The data hold 15,000 to 20,000 distinct CDR3 sequences, with roughly 56% observed a single time. In germline, CDR1 is SGHTA, CDR2 FQGTGA. CDR3 length: 13 amino acids. The V segment lost 8 bases and the J segment 7 bases; nucleotides outside the gene matches: 6. As regards this clonotype: Antigen: not known.

Sample treatment: roughly 10-day PBMC culture with coronavirus spike peptide pools or control peptides (ViraFEST assay). The V gene is TRBV7-3, the J gene TRBJ2-1; TRBD1 matches at 9 bases. The clonotype was recovered from a human donor who had recovered from COVID-19. The sample taken for sequencing was CD4+ T cells from blood, cultured in vitro. The CDR3 DNA is TGTGCCAGCGGGACAGGGAGACGAAATGAGCAGTTCTTC. Protein: CASGTGRRNEQFF.